These T cell receptor beta chains were read from a single sample in a study of cytomegalovirus exposure and HLA in healthy donors. Sequenced by immunoSEQ multiplex PCR; TCRdb stores in-frame clones only, minus some. This table has 150,000 to 180,000 clones, about 80% appearing once. The source material was PBMCs. The receptors shown here come from a man aged 25-45 years in good health and CMV-seropositive. Each CDR3 is given with its conserved first and last residue. The order of the fields is CDR3 length, clone size, J gene, V gene, D gene, CDR3 protein, CDR3 DNA. The D gene is left open where the match is weak. Clone size is given for some rows only: seen once, a few or many times, or a class if the clone is expanded.

11,-,TRBJ2-5,TRBV2,-,CASSARETQYF,TGTGCCAGCAGTGCTCGAGAGACCCAGTACTTC
15,-,TRBJ2-1,TRBV6-5,TRBD2,CASRGLAGGDNEQFF,TGTGCCAGCAGAGGACTAGCGGGAGGGGACAATGAGCAGTTCTTC
17,-,TRBJ2-3,TRBV27,-,CASSLSWSAESTDTQYF,TGTGCCAGCAGTTTATCGTGGAGCGCCGAAAGCACAGATACGCAGTATTTT
15,-,TRBJ2-7,TRBV7-2,TRBD2,CASSPPASGAYEQYF,TGTGCCAGCAGCCCTCCTGCTAGCGGGGCCTACGAGCAGTACTTC
14,-,TRBJ1-2,TRBV7-3,-,CASSLNPGDYGYTF,TGTGCCAGCAGCTTAAATCCAGGGGACTATGGCTACACCTTC
13,-,TRBJ1-2,TRBV19,TRBD1,CASSRQGEYGYTF,TGTGCCAGTAGCCGACAGGGGGAGTATGGCTACACCTTC
14,-,TRBJ2-1,TRBV12-5,-,CASGLPGDDNEQFF,TGTGCTAGTGGTTTGCCAGGGGATGACAATGAGCAGTTCTTC
11,few,TRBJ2-7,TRBV28,-,CASKGVNEQYF,TGTGCCAGCAAGGGGGTCAACGAGCAGTACTTC
15,-,TRBJ2-1,TRBV6-6,-,CASRVGAVSEWEQFF,TGTGCCAGTAGGGTAGGAGCGGTTAGCGAGTGGGAGCAGTTCTTC
17,once,TRBJ2-3,TRBV4-1,-,CASSQAYRQTGTDTQYF,TGCGCCAGCAGCCAAGCATACAGACAGACTGGCACAGATACGCAGTATTTT
17,few,TRBJ2-2,TRBV19,TRBD1,CASSFPRTGKNTGELFF,TGTGCCAGTAGTTTCCCTAGGACAGGGAAAAACACCGGGGAGCTGTTTTTT
16,-,TRBJ2-5,TRBV5-1,-,CASSLGFASFQETQYF,TGCGCCAGCAGCTTGGGATTTGCGAGTTTTCAAGAGACCCAGTACTTC
14,-,TRBJ2-7,TRBV5-1,TRBD1,CASSPDRGRTEQYF,TGCGCCAGCAGCCCGGACAGGGGGCGAACCGAGCAGTACTTC
16,-,TRBJ2-2,TRBV5-5,TRBD2,CASSRGVAGAVGELFF,TGTGCCAGCAGCCGCGGGGTAGCGGGAGCGGTCGGGGAGCTGTTTTTT
20,-,TRBJ2-3,TRBV6-9,TRBD2,CASRKGTSGRARSLADTQYF,TGTGCCAGCAGAAAGGGGACTAGCGGGAGGGCCCGGAGTCTCGCAGATACGCAGTATTTT
19,-,TRBJ2-5,TRBV7-2,TRBD2,CASTQGGVVAGDERETQYF,TGTGCCAGCACCCAAGGGGGGGTGGTAGCGGGAGATGAGAGGGAGACCCAGTACTTC
13,-,TRBJ2-7,TRBV6-1,-,CASSTQGRYEQYF,TGTGCCAGCAGTACCCAGGGGCGGTACGAGCAGTACTTC
11,few,TRBJ2-7,TRBV6-1,TRBD1,CASSQGQAVYF,TGTGCCAGCAGCCAAGGACAGGCAGTGTACTTC
12,-,TRBJ1-4,TRBV7-2,-,CASSLRGEKLFF,TGTGCCAGCAGTTTGAGGGGGGAAAAACTGTTTTTT
15,-,TRBJ2-5,TRBV28,-,CASSFDTNVQETQYF,TGTGCCAGCAGTTTCGACACGAACGTCCAAGAGACCCAGTACTTC
18,-,TRBJ2-1,TRBV19,TRBD2,CASRSITSGRAEANEQFF,TGTGCCAGTAGGTCAATAACTAGCGGGAGGGCTGAGGCCAATGAGCAGTTCTTC
15,-,TRBJ1-1,TRBV7-9,TRBD1,CASSLETGGNTEAFF,TGTGCCAGCAGCTTAGAGACAGGGGGCAACACTGAAGCCTTCTTT